The 14 T cell receptor beta chains below all came from one sample that was sequenced in a study of T cells in Graves' hyperthyroidism and ophthalmopathy. Amplification targeted TCR beta CDR3 regions from RNA transcripts. The primer set for the first-round RT-PCR of the TCR CDR3 was HTBI. TCRdb processed the multiplex PCR reads anew with MiXCR; each CDR3 protein has one entry. The sample has over 300,000 distinct CDR3 sequences; roughly an eighth are singletons. Sequenced input: blood. These receptors came from a woman between 35 and 50 years old with Graves' ophthalmopathy.

This clonotype has only a few counts. The chain is built from TRBV3-1 and TRBJ2-1; 8 nucleotides agree with TRBD2. The trim removed 0 bases at V and 5 bases at J, leaving 3 bases unmatched. The CDR3 spans 15 residues. From germline, CDR1 is LGHDT and CDR2 YNNKEL (reference sequence). The CDR3 coding sequence is TGTGCCAGCAGCCAAGACCAGCGGGGGAACAATGAGCAGTTCTTC. Translated: CASSQDQRGNNEQFF.

This clonotype was recorded many times. The CDR3 DNA reads TGTGCCAGCACCTTCGGGACAGGGGTCCCCGAGCAGTACTTC. It translates to CASTFGTGVPEQYF. The V call is TRBV12-3 or TRBV12-4, the J call TRBJ2-7, with TRBD1 matching over 10 bases. Losses at the gene ends were 7 bases for V and 6 bases for J; bases not matched to a gene: 9. The CDR3 runs to 14 residues.

This clonotype was seen repeatedly, ten times or more. The V and J genes are TRBV28 and TRBJ1-4; 8 bases are a match to TRBD1. The CDR3 loop spans 16 amino acids. Germline-derived CDR1 and CDR2 are MDHEN and SYDVKM. The ends lost 5 bases at V and 4 bases at J; junction bases unmatched: 9. CDR3 DNA sequence: TGTGCCAGCAGTCTCCCCCGGACAGGGAGTAATGAAAAACTGTTTTTT. Its translation is CASSLPRTGSNEKLFF. Supplemented by reference TRBV28 and TRBJ1-4, the full variable domain reads DVKVTQSSRYLVKRTGEKVFLECVQDMDHENMFWYRQDPGLGLRLIYFSYDVKMKEKGDIPEGYSVSREKKERFSLILESASTNQTSMYLCASSLPRTGSNEKLFFGSGTQLSVL.

This clonotype was counted ten times or more. The chain joins TRBV24-1 to TRBJ2-1; 10 bases agree with TRBD2. This CDR3 comprises 15 residues. Germline lookup yields CDR1 KGHDR and CDR2 SFDVKD. V lost 4 bases to trimming and J lost 8 bases; unmatched junction nucleotides: 7. DNA for the CDR3: TGTGCCACCAGTGACGTCCTAGCGGGAGTCGATGAGCAGTTCTTC. It translates to CATSDVLAGVDEQFF.

This clonotype was counted at least ten times. The rearrangement uses TRBV2 and TRBJ2-7, with TRBD1 matching over 9 bases. This CDR3 has 15 residues. CDR1 and CDR2 from the germline V gene are SNHLY and FYNNEI. After removal of 3 bases from V and 2 bases from J, the junction contained 5 bases not matched to a gene. The CDR3 is CASSDRDRVPYEQYF. DNA for the CDR3: TGTGCCAGCAGTGACCGGGACAGGGTACCCTACGAGCAGTACTTC.

This clonotype has just a few counts. The chain links TRBV10-2 to TRBJ2-5; TRBD2 aligns across 7 bases. V trimming: 5 bases; J trimming: 4 bases; junction bases outside the gene matches: 7. CDR1 is WSHSY and CDR2 is SAAADI in the germline V gene. CDR3 length: 14 amino acids. In DNA form, the CDR3 reads TGCGCCAGCAGTTTGGGAGGGCCCCTAGAGACCCAGTACTTC. As protein: CASSLGGPLETQYF.

The genes are TRBV5-6 and TRBJ1-2, with D perhaps matching TRBD1 (5 bases). CDR3 length: 19 amino acids. Germline CDR1 and CDR2: SGHDT and YYEEEE. Trimming cost V 0 bases and J 7 bases, with 28 bases left between them. CDR3 in DNA: TGTGCCAGCAGCTTGGCGTTAGGGGTTCTCGGGATGACGATGAGTGGCTACACCTTC. Amino acid sequence: CASSLALGVLGMTMSGYTF.

This clonotype was counted only a few times. V is TRBV6-1 and J is TRBJ2-7; no clear D. There are 12 residues in the CDR3. The germline V gene encodes CDR1 MNHNS and CDR2 SASEGT. Trimming removed 9 bases at V and 1 base at J, with 10 bases between. CDR3 amino acids: CARQKRSYEQYF. The CDR3 DNA sequence: TGTGCCAGGCAGAAGAGGTCCTACGAGCAGTACTTC.

This clonotype was seen a handful of times. CDR3 region: CSAGLAGASVDTQYF. The CDR3 region has the DNA TGCAGTGCGGGACTAGCGGGAGCGTCGGTAGATACGCAGTATTTT. The genes are TRBV20-1 and TRBJ2-3; 14 bases map to TRBD2. The CDR3 sequence is 15 residues long. CDR1 and CDR2 from the germline V gene are DFQATT and SNEGSKA (reference sequence). The V gene end was trimmed by 6 bases and the J gene end by 5 bases; junction bases not matched to a gene: 7.

In this sample, this clonotype turned up a few times. This sequence joins TRBV13 and TRBJ1-2; maybe TRBD1 (6 bases). Between the trimmed V and J ends, which lost 4 bases and 2 bases, there was a span of 11 bases. The length of the CDR3 is 14 residues. Germline V gives CDR1 PRHDT, CDR2 FYEKMQ (reference sequence). DNA of the CDR3: TGTGCCAGCAGCTCCGGGACACAGAACTATGGCTACACCTTC. Protein: CASSSGTQNYGYTF.

As concerns this clonotype: A read error may be the cause here, since a much bigger clone is one base away. The chain joins TRBV14 to TRBJ2-1, with 7 bases identical to TRBD2. CDR3 length: 16 residues. Per germline, CDR1 SGHDN and CDR2 FVKESK. The CDR3 loop is CASSRPGTNPYNEQLF. The CDR3 nucleotides are TGTGCCAGCAGCCGACCCGGGACTAACCCGTACAATGAGCAGCTCTTC.

This clonotype was found a few times. V gene TRBV12-3 or TRBV12-4 combines with J gene TRBJ1-2, with no clear D. Trimming took off 3 bases at V and 6 bases at J, with 17 bases between the two ends. This CDR3 comprises 15 residues. CDR3 protein: CASSFGDTRSNGYTF. In DNA, the CDR3 is TGTGCCAGCAGTTTCGGAGACACCAGAAGTAATGGCTACACCTTC.

This clonotype was picked up many times. This chain links TRBV6-1 with TRBJ2-3, with 9 nucleotides matching TRBD2. Germline CDR1 MNHNS, CDR2 SASEGT. Losses at the gene ends were 6 bases for V and 4 bases for J; bases not matched to a gene: 5. The CDR3 length is 14 residues. The CDR3 reads CASRTSSGADTQYF. In DNA form, the CDR3 reads TGTGCCAGCAGGACTTCTAGCGGGGCAGATACGCAGTATTTT.

There are many counts of this clonotype. The gene calls are TRBV15 and TRBJ2-3, with TRBD1 identical over 7 bases. The CDR3 totals 16 residues. Germline CDR1 and CDR2: LNHNV and YYDKDF (reference sequence). The V segment lost 3 bases and the J segment 2 bases; nucleotides outside the gene matches: 8. The CDR3 sequence: CATSRYRGEITDTQYF. The CDR3, as DNA: TGTGCCACCAGCAGGTACAGGGGCGAAATCACAGATACGCAGTATTTT.